One T cell receptor beta chain is described in this entry. Antigen unknown. Regarding time point: pretreatment peripheral blood. The data belong to a study of PD-L1 blockade in urothelial cancer. On the study more broadly: T cells were recovered from blood samples at a median of roughly 150,000.

Study outcomes and limitations: Pretreatment TCR clonality in blood under the median foretold superior survival.

V was trimmed by 0 bases and J by 5 bases, leaving 5 bases between them. CDR1 and CDR2 (germline): SGHRS, YFSETQ. The CDR3 has 12 amino acids. Only in-frame clones appear in the TCRdb table, and some are missing; sequencing was by immunoSEQ multiplex PCR. The table includes approximately 90,000 clones, around 85% detected once. The receptor was derived from a man in his fifties or sixties with urothelial cancer. The source was PBMCs, collected around atezolizumab (anti-PD-L1) treatment. V is TRBV5-1 and J is TRBJ1-1; TRBD1 might be the D (5 bases). CDR3 amino acids: CASSLDRTEAFF. The CDR3 DNA follows: TGCGCCAGCAGCTTGGACAGGACTGAAGCTTTCTTT.